The rows below give T cell receptor beta chains drawn from one sample of a study of blood T cell repertoires in COVID-19. Profiled with immunoSEQ multiplex PCR; TCRdb holds only in-frame clones, not every one. The profile shows a few hundred thousand clones, 85% to 90% of them singletons. Material for sequencing was PBMCs or T cells enriched from blood (not recorded which). The receptors stem from a man aged 40-50 years who had recovered from COVID-19. Both conserved end residues are part of each CDR3. D genes are given only for firm matches. Size is omitted from some rows. Given values are once, few, many or a class for expanded clones.

clone_size j_call v_call d_call cdr3_nt cdr3_aa
. TRBJ2-7 TRBV12-1 . TGTGCCAGCAGCTGCCAGGCGGGGGAAAAGGACGAGCAGTACTTC CASSCQAGEKDEQYF
. TRBJ1-5 TRBV19 . TGTGCCAGTAGCAGGGCTGGCAATCAGCCCCAGCATTTT CASSRAGNQPQHF
once TRBJ1-5 TRBV29-1 TRBD1 TGCAGCGTTGTCCCGGGACAGGGAAATCAGCCCCAGCATTTT CSVVPGQGNQPQHF
. TRBJ2-1 TRBV24-1 TRBD2 TGTGCCACCAGTGTACCTAGCGGGAGTGGGCAGTTCTTC CATSVPSGSGQFF
. TRBJ2-7 TRBV9 TRBD1 TGTGCCAGCAGCGTAGCTTGGGACAGGGCGGTCGAGCAGTACTTC CASSVAWDRAVEQYF
once TRBJ2-2 TRBV9 . TGTGCCAGCAGCGCTAATAGACAGATAGACACCGGGGAGCTGTTTTTT CASSANRQIDTGELFF
. TRBJ2-3 TRBV6-2/TRBV6-3 TRBD1 TGTGCCAGCAGTTCCCGGACAGGTTCGGGCTTTCGGTTAGGAGATACGCAGTATTTT CASSSRTGSGFRLGDTQYF
. TRBJ2-5 TRBV9 TRBD2 TGTGCCAGCAGCGTCCCCGAAGGACTAGCGGGAGGTGCAGAGACCCAGTACTTC CASSVPEGLAGGAETQYF
. TRBJ2-7 TRBV18 . TGTGCCAGCTCACCACCGACAGGCTCGAACTCCTACGAGCAGTACTTC CASSPPTGSNSYEQYF
. TRBJ1-2 TRBV18 . TGTGCCAGCTCACCGGTAGAGAACTATGGCTACACCTTC CASSPVENYGYTF
. TRBJ2-7 TRBV5-1 . TGCGCCAGCAGCTTGTCGATTACAGGGATAACCTACGAGCAGTACTTC CASSLSITGITYEQYF
. TRBJ2-7 TRBV11-3 TRBD1 TGTGCCAGCAGCCTCGGACAGGGGGCGATCGAGCAGTACTTC CASSLGQGAIEQYF
. TRBJ2-2 TRBV7-2 . TGTGCCAGCAGCTTAGAGGGACACTTGCTGAACACCGGGGAGCTGTTTTTT CASSLEGHLLNTGELFF
once TRBJ2-3 TRBV7-6 TRBD2 TGTGCCAGCAGCCCACCCGGGAGGTCAGATACGCAGTATTTT CASSPPGRSDTQYF
. TRBJ2-1 TRBV7-2 TRBD2 TGTGCCAGCAGCTTAGGGGCGGGAGCCCTAAACAATGAGCAGTTCTTC CASSLGAGALNNEQFF
. TRBJ1-2 TRBV18 . TGTGCCAGCTCACCGACGGACAGCTTGGGCTACACCTTC CASSPTDSLGYTF
. TRBJ2-7 TRBV29-1 . TGCAGCGTTGAACATGTCGGGACCTACGAGCAGTACTTC CSVEHVGTYEQYF